The 31 T cell receptor beta chains presented below share a single source sample, sequenced in a study of blood T cell repertoires in COVID-19 (dated by TCRdb to 2020 to 2022). Library construction relied on the immunoSEQ multiplex PCR assay. Here the immuneACCESS table is served through TCRdb, limited to in-frame sequences with V and J called. Missing clones are a known gap in these copies; in checked studies unresolved V genes cover under half, and the rest lacks a known reason. This sample gives some 190,000 clones in total; 80% of them show up just once. The biggest ten clones account for approximately 14% of the sample. Input material: PBMCs or T cells enriched from blood (not recorded which). The receptors derive from a man in his sixties who had been exposed to COVID-19.

The rearrangement links TRBV12-3 or TRBV12-4 to TRBJ1-2; D possibly corresponds to TRBD1 (6 bases). The V and J ends lost 2 bases and 8 bases respectively, with 12 bases between them. This CDR3 has 13 amino acids. Written as DNA, the CDR3 is TGTGCCAGCAGTTTAAGTCTGGGGGCCGGCTACACCTTC. It translates to CASSLSLGAGYTF.

The chain links TRBV25-1 to TRBJ2-7, with 9 bases matching TRBD1. V lost 7 bases to trimming and J lost 0 bases; unmatched junction nucleotides: 4. The CDR3 is 14 residues long. CDR1 and CDR2 (germline): MGHDK, SYGVNS. The DNA of the CDR3 is TGTGCCAGCATAGGGACAGGGAGCTCCTACGAGCAGTACTTC. It translates to CASIGTGSSYEQYF.

The gene calls are TRBV6-4 and TRBJ2-3; 8 bases line up with TRBD2. In germline, CDR1 is MRHNA, CDR2 SNTAGT. V was pared by 4 bases and J by 4 bases, with 4 bases of the junction left unmatched. The CDR3 extends over 14 amino acids. The CDR3 DNA reads TGTGCCAGCAGTGCCGGGAGGGACTCAGATACGCAGTATTTT. Translated, it gives CASSAGRDSDTQYF.

This clone was picked up a small number of times. The rearrangement links TRBV6-1 to TRBJ2-7, with D possibly being TRBD1 (6 bases). CDR1 is MNHNS, CDR2 SASEGT, per germline. CDR3 length: 16 residues. Trimming removed 3 bases from V and 1 base from J, with 16 bases in between. CDR3 in DNA: TGTGCCAGCAGTGACAGGGGCCGGGGCCCTTCCTACGAGCAGTACTTC. Encoded protein: CASSDRGRGPSYEQYF.

CDR3 residues: CASSPLPGGTEAFF. The CDR3 DNA reads as TGTGCCAGCAGCCCCCTTCCCGGGGGCACTGAAGCTTTCTTT. This chain connects TRBV7-2 to TRBJ1-1; D perhaps matches TRBD1 (5 bases). Trimming cost V 5 bases and J 4 bases, with 14 bases left between them. Germline lookup yields CDR1 SGHTA and CDR2 FQGNSA. The CDR3 spans 14 residues.

The gene calls are TRBV30 and TRBJ1-5; unclear D gene. V lost 1 base, J lost 1 base, and 11 bases lay in between. CDR3 size: 15 residues. Germline loops: CDR1 GTSNPN, CDR2 SVGIG (reference sequence). The CDR3 sequence is CAWSAARRSNQPQHF. CDR3 nucleotides: TGTGCCTGGAGTGCCGCTAGACGGAGCAATCAGCCCCAGCATTTT.

This clone was counted a few times. This chain joins TRBV20-1 and TRBJ2-7; the match to TRBD1 covers 9 bases. The CDR3 runs to 15 residues. The germline CDR1 and CDR2 sequences are DFQATT and SNEGSKA (reference sequence). V lost 3 bases to trimming and J lost 6 bases; unmatched junction nucleotides: 12. The CDR3 loop reads CSASQTQGAGGEQYF. The DNA of the CDR3 is TGCAGTGCTAGTCAGACACAGGGGGCAGGGGGCGAGCAGTACTTC.

The rearrangement uses TRBV19 and TRBJ1-5; 7 bases agree with TRBD1. Germline V gene sequence: CDR1 LNHDA, CDR2 SQIVND (reference sequence). The CDR3 contains 16 residues. J was trimmed by 3 bases and V by 1 base; bases with no gene match: 6. The CDR3 is CASSIGRTGLNQPQHF. The CDR3 coding sequence is TGTGCCAGTAGTATAGGGCGGACAGGCCTCAATCAGCCCCAGCATTTT.

The table lists this clone with a count of one. The chain carries TRBV9 and TRBJ2-5, with D possibly matching TRBD2 (5 bases). The CDR3 loop spans 15 amino acids. CDR1 SGDLS and CDR2 YYNGEE come from the germline V gene. V lost 4 bases to trimming and J lost 2 bases, with 15 bases between them. The CDR3, as DNA: TGTGCCAGCAGCCTAGGACGGGGTAAGCAAGAGACCCAGTACTTC. Translating it yields CASSLGRGKQETQYF.

V gene TRBV7-2 combines with J gene TRBJ2-2; 9 bases align to TRBD2. V was clipped by 5 bases and J by 5 bases; unmatched bases: 9. There are 16 residues in the CDR3. Germline values: CDR1 SGHTA, CDR2 FQGNSA. CDR3: CASSAPGTSITGELFF. Written as DNA, the CDR3 is TGTGCCAGCAGCGCACCCGGGACTAGCATAACCGGGGAGCTGTTTTTT.

The chain links TRBV6-5 to TRBJ1-5; 9 bases are a match to TRBD1. The CDR3 contains 16 residues. In germline, CDR1 is MNHEY, CDR2 SVGAGI. V shed 2 bases, J shed 5 bases, and the junction held 7 bases outside the gene matches. This CDR3 reads CASSYGDRAPDQPQHF. CDR3 DNA: TGTGCCAGCAGTTACGGGGACAGGGCGCCGGATCAGCCCCAGCATTTT.

This clone was counted between two and nine times. The chain combines TRBV27 with TRBJ1-6; no firm D call. CDR1 is MNHEY, CDR2 SMNVEV, per germline (reference sequence). Trimming shortened V by 4 bases and J by 8 bases, and 18 bases separated the two germline ends. The CDR3 contains 16 residues. The CDR3 loop reads CASSSSLGTGYSPLHF. The CDR3 DNA sequence: TGTGCCAGCAGTTCTTCACTCGGAACGGGGTATTCACCCCTCCACTTT.

V gene TRBV11-3 combines with J gene TRBJ2-5, with D possibly matching TRBD1 (5 bases). This CDR3 spans 18 amino acids. CDR1 and CDR2 from the germline V gene are SGHNT and YENEEA. Deletions cut 0 bases from V and 4 bases from J, with 21 bases between. The CDR3 loop reads CASSLESFAGQGGETQYF. The CDR3 DNA reads as TGTGCCAGCAGCTTAGAGTCTTTTGCTGGGCAGGGCGGAGAGACCCAGTACTTC.

The V call is TRBV9, the J call TRBJ1-3; D may be TRBD1 (6 bases). The length of the CDR3 is 13 residues. Germline V lookup: CDR1 SGDLS, CDR2 YYNGEE. The ends were cut back, 5 bases at V and 4 bases at J, with 10 bases in the middle. The CDR3 loop reads CASSTGIGNTIYF. The CDR3 coding sequence is TGTGCCAGCAGTACAGGGATCGGAAACACCATATATTTT.

The genes are TRBV9 and TRBJ1-1; D call uncertain. The V end lost 0 bases, the J end lost 5 bases, and 8 bases lay between the germline ends. Germline loops: CDR1 SGDLS, CDR2 YYNGEE. This CDR3 has 13 residues. The CDR3 coding sequence is TGTGCCAGCAGCGTAGAGGTGAGGACTGAAGCTTTCTTT. This codes for CASSVEVRTEAFF.

The chain links TRBV18 to TRBJ1-1; 7 bases fit TRBD1. The junction had 7 bases not matched to a gene; V was cut back by 4 bases and J by 2 bases. CDR3 length equals 15 residues. The germline gives CDR1 KGHSH, CDR2 LQKENI. CDR3 coding DNA: TGTGCCAGCTCACGCGCCGGGACAGCTAACACTGAAGCTTTCTTT. Its translation: CASSRAGTANTEAFF.

DNA for the CDR3: TGTGCCAGCAGCGAAAACCGGGACAGGGGACCAGATACGCAGTATTTT. It yields the protein CASSENRDRGPDTQYF. V gene TRBV14 combines with J gene TRBJ2-3; 10 nucleotides match TRBD1. The CDR3 sequence is 16 residues long. Trimming cost V 5 bases and J 4 bases; bases outside gene matches: 9. Germline CDR1 and CDR2: SGHDN and FVKESK.

This sequence joins TRBV5-5 and TRBJ2-1; 11 nucleotides agree with TRBD2. Trimming took 5 bases from V and 4 from J; bases not matched to a gene: 5. CDR3 length equals 15 residues. Germline-derived CDR1 and CDR2 are SGHKS and YYEKEE (reference sequence). CDR3 bases: TGTGCCAGCAGGGCCGGGACTAGCGGTTACAATGAGCAGTTCTTC. This encodes CASRAGTSGYNEQFF. The full variable domain, with the rest looked up from reference TRBV5-5 and TRBJ2-1, is DAGVTQSPTHLIKTRGQQVTLRCSPISGHKSVSWYQQVLGQGPQFIFQYYEKEERGRGNFPDRFSARQFPNYSSELNVNALLLGDSALYLCASRAGTSGYNEQFFGPGTRLTVL.

The chain recombines TRBV2 with TRBJ1-5; D is possibly TRBD1 (5 bases). V lost 5 bases and J lost 5, with 13 bases in between. CDR1 is SNHLY and CDR2 is FYNNEI in the germline V gene. The length of the CDR3 is 14 residues. Written as DNA, the CDR3 is TGTGCCAGCAGTCCACAGAAAGGGGATCAGCCCCAGCATTTT. This encodes CASSPQKGDQPQHF. Combining the CDR3 with reference TRBV2 and TRBJ1-5 gives the whole variable domain EPEVTQTPSHQVTQMGQEVILRCVPISNHLYFYWYRQILGQKVEFLVSFYNNEISEKSEIFDDQFSVERPDGSNFTLKIRSTKLEDSAMYFCASSPQKGDQPQHFGDGTRLSIL.

A few counts support this clone. The V gene is TRBV27, the J gene TRBJ1-4; the D is unclear. With 5 bases removed from V and 0 bases from J, the gap between germline ends came to 7 bases. Germline V lookup: CDR1 MNHEY, CDR2 SMNVEV (reference sequence). The CDR3 is 14 amino acids. CDR3 nucleotide sequence: TGTGCCAGCAGTGGAGTTGCAACTAATGAAAAACTGTTTTTT. It translates to CASSGVATNEKLFF.

The V gene is TRBV14, the J gene TRBJ2-1; 12 bases agree with TRBD2. CDR3 length: 19 amino acids. In germline, CDR1 is SGHDN, CDR2 FVKESK. The trim removed 4 bases at V and 0 bases at J, leaving 10 bases unmatched. CDR3 loop: CASSPFPGTSGYSYNEQFF. The CDR3 region has the DNA TGTGCCAGCAGCCCCTTCCCCGGGACTAGCGGGTACTCCTACAATGAGCAGTTCTTC.

The chain recombines TRBV28 with TRBJ1-5, with D possibly being TRBD1 (5 bases). The V and J ends lost 1 base and 7 bases respectively, with 11 bases between them. Per germline, CDR1 MDHEN and CDR2 SYDVKM. This CDR3 has 14 residues. The CDR3 reads CASSLFQGGQPQHF. CDR3 coding DNA: TGTGCCAGCAGTTTATTCCAGGGCGGACAGCCCCAGCATTTT. Supplemented by reference TRBV28 and TRBJ1-5, the full variable domain reads DVKVTQSSRYLVKRTGEKVFLECVQDMDHENMFWYRQDPGLGLRLIYFSYDVKMKEKGDIPEGYSVSREKKERFSLILESASTNQTSMYLCASSLFQGGQPQHFGDGTRLSIL.

Written as DNA, the CDR3 is TGTGCCAGCAGCCGGGACTTCGATGGCTACACCTTC. Protein product: CASSRDFDGYTF. V gene TRBV7-2 combines with J gene TRBJ1-2; a possible D gene is TRBD1 (5 bases). The CDR3 covers 12 residues. The germline V and J ends were trimmed by 5 bases and 6 bases, with 10 bases remaining between them. Per germline, CDR1 SGHTA and CDR2 FQGNSA.

The V call is TRBV28, the J call TRBJ1-1; 8 nucleotides line up with TRBD1. The CDR3 totals 16 residues. V lost 8 bases, J lost 1 base, and 12 bases stayed unmatched. Germline assignment: CDR1 MDHEN and CDR2 SYDVKM. The CDR3 loop reads CASLPGGQEGNTEAFF. CDR3 nucleotide sequence: TGTGCCAGCCTCCCAGGGGGACAGGAGGGGAACACTGAAGCTTTCTTT.

This clone was counted a single time. The chain employs TRBV6-2 or TRBV6-3 and TRBJ2-7; 9 bases fit TRBD2. Germline lookup yields CDR1 MNHEY and CDR2 SVGEGT. This CDR3 has 15 residues. Trimming cost V 5 bases and J 2 bases; bases outside gene matches: 7. Here the CDR3 reads CASSNRTSAAYEQYF. The CDR3 DNA follows: TGTGCCAGCAGTAACAGGACTAGCGCGGCCTACGAGCAGTACTTC.

The rearrangement links TRBV5-4 to TRBJ1-2; maybe TRBD1 (5 bases). Germline CDR1 is SGHNT and CDR2 is YYREEE (reference sequence). The V end lost 2 bases, the J end lost 8 bases, and 13 bases lay between the germline ends. The CDR3 extends over 13 amino acids. CDR3 region: CASSLRGGYGYTF. The CDR3 coding sequence is TGTGCCAGCAGCTTAAGGGGAGGTTACGGCTACACCTTC.

The V call is TRBV20-1, the J call TRBJ2-7, with D perhaps matching TRBD2 (6 bases). Per germline, CDR1 DFQATT and CDR2 SNEGSKA (reference sequence). Trimming pared 3 bases from V and 5 bases from J, leaving 17 bases between. CDR3 size: 14 residues. Here the CDR3 reads CSASSAGPKDEQYF. DNA for the CDR3: TGCAGTGCTAGTTCGGCGGGACCTAAGGACGAGCAGTACTTC.

This clone was seen a few times. Other DNA variants within this sample encode the same CDR3. V is TRBV5-4 and J is TRBJ1-3; D unclear. The CDR3 has 13 amino acids. V dropped 0 bases and J dropped 4 bases, with 5 bases sitting between them. Germline CDR1 SGHNT, CDR2 YYREEE (reference sequence). CDR3 protein: CASSLAGGNTIYF. The CDR3 DNA reads TGTGCCAGCAGCTTGGCCGGGGGAAACACCATATATTTT.

A few counts support this clone. V gene TRBV28 combines with J gene TRBJ1-5, with 8 bases aligning to TRBD1. Trimming took 2 bases from V and 8 from J; bases not matched to a gene: 5. Germline lookup yields CDR1 MDHEN and CDR2 SYDVKM. This CDR3 has 14 amino acids. The DNA for the CDR3 is TGTGCCAGCAGTTTAGCAGGGGGCCGGGAGCCCCAGCATTTT. Translation gives CASSLAGGREPQHF.

Comments on this clone: This sequence may be a read error, since a much larger clone differs from it by one base. Other DNA sequences in this specimen translate into the identical CDR3. V is TRBV7-2 and J is TRBJ2-1, with 8 bases aligning to TRBD2. Germline-derived CDR1 and CDR2 are SGHTA and FQGNSA. The CDR3 is 16 residues long. The CDR3 region has the DNA TGTGCCAGTAGCTTAGCTGGCGGGAGGACCTACAATGAGCAGTTCTTC. Protein sequence: CASSLAGGRTYNEQFF.

By proportion, this clone is medium-sized. The V call is TRBV6-6, the J call TRBJ2-4; TRBD1 matches 8 bases. Per germline, CDR1 MNHNY and CDR2 SVGAGI (reference sequence). V shed 6 bases, J shed 1 base, and the junction held 11 bases outside the gene matches. The CDR3 is 17 residues long. The CDR3 sequence: CASSRATGGLAKNIQYF. In DNA form, the CDR3 reads TGTGCCAGCAGCCGAGCCACAGGGGGGTTGGCCAAAAACATTCAGTACTTC.